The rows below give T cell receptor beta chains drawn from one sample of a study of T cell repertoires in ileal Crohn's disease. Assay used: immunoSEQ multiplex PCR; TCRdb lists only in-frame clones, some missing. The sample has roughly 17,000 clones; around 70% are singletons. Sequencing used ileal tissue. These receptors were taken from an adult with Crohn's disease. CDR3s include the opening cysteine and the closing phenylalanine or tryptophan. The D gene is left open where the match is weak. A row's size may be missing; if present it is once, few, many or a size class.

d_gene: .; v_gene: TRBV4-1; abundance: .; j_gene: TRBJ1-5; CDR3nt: TGCGCCAGCAGTGCCGGGTTAGATCAGCCCCAGCATTTT; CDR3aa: CASSAGLDQPQHF
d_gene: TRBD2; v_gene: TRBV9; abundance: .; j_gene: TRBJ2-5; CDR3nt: TGTGCCAGCAGCGTAGGTGGGACTACCCTGGGAGAGACCCAGTACTTC; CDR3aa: CASSVGGTTLGETQYF
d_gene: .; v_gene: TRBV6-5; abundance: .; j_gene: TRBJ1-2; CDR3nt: TGTGCCAGCACCGACGTCGGGGGGCCCGGGTATGGCTACACCTTC; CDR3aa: CASTDVGGPGYGYTF
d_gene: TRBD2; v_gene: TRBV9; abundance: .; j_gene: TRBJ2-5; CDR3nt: TGTGCCAGCAGCGTAGAACCTAGCGGGGGGGGCCTCCAAGAGACCCAGTACTTC; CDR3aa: CASSVEPSGGGLQETQYF
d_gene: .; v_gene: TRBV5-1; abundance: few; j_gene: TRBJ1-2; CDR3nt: TGCGCCAGCAGCGGATCCAAGGGGGGGAATGGCTACACCTTC; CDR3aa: CASSGSKGGNGYTF
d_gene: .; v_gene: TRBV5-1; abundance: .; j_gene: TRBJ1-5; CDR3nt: TGCGCCAGCAGCTTACAGGGAAATCAGCCCCAGCATTTT; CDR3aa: CASSLQGNQPQHF
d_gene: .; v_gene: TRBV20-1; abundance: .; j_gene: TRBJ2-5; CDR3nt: TGCAGTGCTTCAGGGGAAGAGACCCAGTACTTC; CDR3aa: CSASGEETQYF
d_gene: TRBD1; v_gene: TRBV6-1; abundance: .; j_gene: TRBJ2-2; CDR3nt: TGTGCCAGCAGTACGGACAGGGTTGGTCCCGGGGAGCTGTTTTTT; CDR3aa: CASSTDRVGPGELFF
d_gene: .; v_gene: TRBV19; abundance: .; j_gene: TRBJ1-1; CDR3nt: TGTGCCAGTAGTATCAGACTGCTAGTGACTGAAGCTTTCTTT; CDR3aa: CASSIRLLVTEAFF
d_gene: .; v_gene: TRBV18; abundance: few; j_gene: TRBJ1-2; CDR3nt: TGTGCCAGCTCACCTACCGGGGGCTATGGCTACACCTTC; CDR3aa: CASSPTGGYGYTF
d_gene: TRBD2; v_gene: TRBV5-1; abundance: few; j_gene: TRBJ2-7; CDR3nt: TGCGCCAGCAGCTTATCCGGGAGGGCTTACGAGCAGTACTTC; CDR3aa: CASSLSGRAYEQYF
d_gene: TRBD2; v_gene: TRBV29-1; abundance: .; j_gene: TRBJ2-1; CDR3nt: TGCAGCGTCCGTTACCGGGGGGCCTACAATGAGCAGTTCTTC; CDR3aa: CSVRYRGAYNEQFF
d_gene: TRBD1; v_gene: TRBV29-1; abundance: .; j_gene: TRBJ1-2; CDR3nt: TGCAGCGACAGGGGGGTCACCTATGGCTACACCTTC; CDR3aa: CSDRGVTYGYTF
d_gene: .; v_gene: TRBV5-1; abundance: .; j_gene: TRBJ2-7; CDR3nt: TGCGCCAGCAGCCTGGGACGGAACTACGAGCAGTACTTC; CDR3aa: CASSLGRNYEQYF
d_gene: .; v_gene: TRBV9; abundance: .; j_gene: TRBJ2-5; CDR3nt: TGTGCCAGCAGCGTAGAGGGGGTGGAGACCCAGTACTTC; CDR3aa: CASSVEGVETQYF
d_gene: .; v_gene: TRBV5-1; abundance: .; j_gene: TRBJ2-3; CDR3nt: TGCGCCAGCAGACAGGGTAGCACAGATACGCAGTATTTT; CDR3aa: CASRQGSTDTQYF
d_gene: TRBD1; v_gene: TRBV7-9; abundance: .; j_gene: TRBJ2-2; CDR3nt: TGTGCCAGCAGCTCCGGGACAGGGTACACCGGGGAGCTGTTTTTT; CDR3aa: CASSSGTGYTGELFF
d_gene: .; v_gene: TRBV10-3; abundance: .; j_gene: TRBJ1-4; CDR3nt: TGTGCCATCAGTGAGGTACAGGCAACTAATGAAAAACTGTTTTTT; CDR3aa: CAISEVQATNEKLFF
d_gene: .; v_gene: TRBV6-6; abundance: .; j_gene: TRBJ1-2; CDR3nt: TGTGCCAGCCTTCCTGAGGGCGACGGCTACACCTTC; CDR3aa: CASLPEGDGYTF
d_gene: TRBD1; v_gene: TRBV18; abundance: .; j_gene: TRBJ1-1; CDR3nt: TGTGCCAGCTCAGCCAAGACAGGGGGAACTTTAACTGAAGCTTTCTTT; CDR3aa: CASSAKTGGTLTEAFF
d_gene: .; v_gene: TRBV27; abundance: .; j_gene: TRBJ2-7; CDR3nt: TGTGCCAGCAGTTTAACCAGTCTAGAGACCTACGAGCAGTACTTC; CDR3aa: CASSLTSLETYEQYF
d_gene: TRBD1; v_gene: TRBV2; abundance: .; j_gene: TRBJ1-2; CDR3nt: TGTGCCAGGAACCGGGACAGGGGGTTTGGCTACACCTTC; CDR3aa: CARNRDRGFGYTF
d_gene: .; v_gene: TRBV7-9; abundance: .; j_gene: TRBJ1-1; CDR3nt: TGTGCCAGCAGCTTGGGACAAGGAGCTTTCTTT; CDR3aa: CASSLGQGAFF
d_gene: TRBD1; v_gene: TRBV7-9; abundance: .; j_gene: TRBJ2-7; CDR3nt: TGTGCCAGCAGCTTAAGGGCCGGACAGGGGGACTACGAGCAGTACTTC; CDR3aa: CASSLRAGQGDYEQYF
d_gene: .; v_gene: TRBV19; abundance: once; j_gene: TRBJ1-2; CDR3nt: TGTGCCAGTCGGACAGAACGGGCCTATGGCTACACCTTC; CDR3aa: CASRTERAYGYTF
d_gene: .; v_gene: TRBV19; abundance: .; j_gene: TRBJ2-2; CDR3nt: TGTGCCAGTAGTATAGATCGAGGTACCGGGGAGCTGTTTTTT; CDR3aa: CASSIDRGTGELFF
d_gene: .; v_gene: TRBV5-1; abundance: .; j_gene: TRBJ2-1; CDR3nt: TGCGCCAGCAGGGTAGCGAGGGGGTTAAATGAGCAGTTCTTC; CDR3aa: CASRVARGLNEQFF
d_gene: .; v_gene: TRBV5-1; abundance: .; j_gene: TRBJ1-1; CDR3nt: TGCGCCAGCAGCTTGGAGGAAGGGAGGACGGCTGAAGCTTTCTTT; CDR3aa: CASSLEEGRTAEAFF
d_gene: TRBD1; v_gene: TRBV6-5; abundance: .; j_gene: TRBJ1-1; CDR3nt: TGTGCCAGCAGTGCGACAGGGGGCGCGAGCACTGAAGCTTTCTTT; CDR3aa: CASSATGGASTEAFF
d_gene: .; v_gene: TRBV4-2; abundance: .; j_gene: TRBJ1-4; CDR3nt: TGTGCCAGCAGCCAACCGGGGGTTCGCGCATTAACTAATGAAAAACTGTTTTTT; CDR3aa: CASSQPGVRALTNEKLFF
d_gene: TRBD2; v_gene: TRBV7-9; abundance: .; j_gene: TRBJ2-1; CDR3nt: TGTGCCAGCAGCTTAGGGGGGGGAAACTACAATGAGCAGTTCTTC; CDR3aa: CASSLGGGNYNEQFF
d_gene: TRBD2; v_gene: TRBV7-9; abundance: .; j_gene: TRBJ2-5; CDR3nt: TGTGCCAGTAGCGGGAGGGGAGAGACCCAGTACTTC; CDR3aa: CASSGRGETQYF
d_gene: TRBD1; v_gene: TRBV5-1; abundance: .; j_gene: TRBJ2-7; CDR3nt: TGCGCCAGCAGCACACAGGGGTTCTCCTACGAGCAGTACTTC; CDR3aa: CASSTQGFSYEQYF
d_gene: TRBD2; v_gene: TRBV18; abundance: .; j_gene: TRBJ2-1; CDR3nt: TGTGCCAGCTTTTTGGGACTAGCGTACAATGAGCAGTTCTTC; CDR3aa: CASFLGLAYNEQFF
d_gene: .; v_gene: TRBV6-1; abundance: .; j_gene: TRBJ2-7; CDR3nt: TGTGCCAGCAGTGAAAAACAGGGGGGGGTCGAGCAGTACTTC; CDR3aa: CASSEKQGGVEQYF
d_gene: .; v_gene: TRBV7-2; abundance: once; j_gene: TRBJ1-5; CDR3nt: TGTGCCAGCAGCTTAGGGGCTGGAAACGGCAATCAGCCCCAGCATTTT; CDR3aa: CASSLGAGNGNQPQHF
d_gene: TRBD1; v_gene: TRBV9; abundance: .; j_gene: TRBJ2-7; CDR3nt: TGTGCCAGCAGCCCCCGGACAGGGAACGAGCAGTACTTC; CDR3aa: CASSPRTGNEQYF
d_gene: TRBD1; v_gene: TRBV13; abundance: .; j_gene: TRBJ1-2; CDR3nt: TGTGCCAGCAGCCGGACAGGGGTATCTGGCTACACCTTC; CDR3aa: CASSRTGVSGYTF
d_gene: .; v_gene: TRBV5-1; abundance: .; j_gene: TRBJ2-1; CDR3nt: TGCGCCAGCAACAGCCCATACAATGAGCAGTTCTTC; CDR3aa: CASNSPYNEQFF
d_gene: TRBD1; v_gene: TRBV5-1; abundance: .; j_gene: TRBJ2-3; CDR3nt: TGCGCCAGCAGCTTTGTGGGACAGGGGGGAAAGACGCAGTATTTT; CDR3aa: CASSFVGQGGKTQYF
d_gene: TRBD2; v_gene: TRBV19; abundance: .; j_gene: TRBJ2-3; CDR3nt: TGTGCCAGTAGTATCGCGGGGGGTACGCAGTATTTT; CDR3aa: CASSIAGGTQYF
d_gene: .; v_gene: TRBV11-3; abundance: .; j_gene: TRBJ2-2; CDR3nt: TGTGCCAGCAGCTTAGACCCCCGAACAGAGCTGTTTTTT; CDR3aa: CASSLDPRTELFF
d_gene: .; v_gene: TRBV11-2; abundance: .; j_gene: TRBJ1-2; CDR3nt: TGTGCCAGCAGCTTATTGGGCTTTGATGGCTACACCTTC; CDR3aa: CASSLLGFDGYTF
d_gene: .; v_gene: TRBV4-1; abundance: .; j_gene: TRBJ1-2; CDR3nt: TGCGCCAGCAGCCAAGTCTTCCCGGGTGACTATGGCTACACCTTC; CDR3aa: CASSQVFPGDYGYTF
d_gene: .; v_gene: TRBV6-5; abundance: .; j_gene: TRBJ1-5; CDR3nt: TGTGCCAGCAGTTACGGAGGGATTGGTCAGCCCCAGCATTTT; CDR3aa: CASSYGGIGQPQHF
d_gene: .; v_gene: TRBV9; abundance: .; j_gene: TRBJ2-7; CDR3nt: TGTGCCAGCAGCGTAGGCGGGAAGGACTACGAGCAGTACTTC; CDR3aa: CASSVGGKDYEQYF